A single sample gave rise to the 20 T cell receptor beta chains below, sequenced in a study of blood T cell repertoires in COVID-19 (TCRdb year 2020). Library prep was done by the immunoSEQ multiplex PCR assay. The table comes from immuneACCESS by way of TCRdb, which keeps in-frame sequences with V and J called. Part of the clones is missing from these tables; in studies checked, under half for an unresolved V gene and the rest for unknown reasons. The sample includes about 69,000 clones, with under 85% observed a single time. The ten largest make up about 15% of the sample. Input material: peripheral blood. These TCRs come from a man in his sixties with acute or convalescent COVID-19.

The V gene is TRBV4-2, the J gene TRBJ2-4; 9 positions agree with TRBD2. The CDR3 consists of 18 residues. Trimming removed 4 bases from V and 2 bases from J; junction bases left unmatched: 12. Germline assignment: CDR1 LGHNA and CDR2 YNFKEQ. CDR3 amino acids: CASSLRVAGVGTKNIQYF. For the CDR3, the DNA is TGTGCCAGCAGCCTTCGAGTAGCGGGGGTTGGGACCAAAAACATTCAGTACTTC.

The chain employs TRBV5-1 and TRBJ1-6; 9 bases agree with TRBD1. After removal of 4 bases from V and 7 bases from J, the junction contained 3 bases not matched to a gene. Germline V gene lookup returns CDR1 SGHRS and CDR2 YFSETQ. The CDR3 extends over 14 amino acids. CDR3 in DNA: TGCGCCAGCAGCCCGGACAGGGGCAATTCACCCCTCCACTTT. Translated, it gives CASSPDRGNSPLHF.

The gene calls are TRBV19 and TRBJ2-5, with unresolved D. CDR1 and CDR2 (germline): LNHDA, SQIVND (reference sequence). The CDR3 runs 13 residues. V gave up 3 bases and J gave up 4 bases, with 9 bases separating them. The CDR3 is CASSILGGETQYF. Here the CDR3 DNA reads TGTGCCAGTAGTATTCTAGGCGGAGAGACCCAGTACTTC.

The CDR3 here is CASSGPVSYEQYF. DNA of the CDR3: TGTGCCAGCAGCGGGCCGGTCTCCTACGAGCAGTACTTC. The chain is built from TRBV6-2 or TRBV6-3 and TRBJ2-7; no definite D call. The germline gives CDR1 MNHEY, CDR2 SVGEGT. The CDR3 contains 13 residues. V shed 6 bases and J shed 0 bases, with 9 bases lying between them.

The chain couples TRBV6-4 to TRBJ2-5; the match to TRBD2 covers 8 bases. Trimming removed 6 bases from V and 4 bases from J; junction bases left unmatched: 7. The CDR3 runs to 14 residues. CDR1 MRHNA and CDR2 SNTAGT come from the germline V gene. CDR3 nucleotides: TGTGCCAGCAGCGCTACTGCGGGGGGAGAGACCCAGTACTTC. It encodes CASSATAGGETQYF.

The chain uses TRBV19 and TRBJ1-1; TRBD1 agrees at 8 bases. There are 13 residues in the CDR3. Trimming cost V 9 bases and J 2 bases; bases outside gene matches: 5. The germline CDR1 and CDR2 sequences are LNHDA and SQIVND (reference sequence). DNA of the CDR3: TGTGCCAGCGGCAGGGGGCGCAACACTGAAGCTTTCTTT. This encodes CASGRGRNTEAFF.

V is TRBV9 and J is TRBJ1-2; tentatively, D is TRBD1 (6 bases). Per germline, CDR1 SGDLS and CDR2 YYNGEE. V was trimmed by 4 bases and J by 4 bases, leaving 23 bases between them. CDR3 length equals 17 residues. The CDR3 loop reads CASSSTAARQAGYGYTF. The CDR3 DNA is TGTGCCAGCAGCTCGACAGCTGCACGACAGGCTGGCTATGGCTACACCTTC.

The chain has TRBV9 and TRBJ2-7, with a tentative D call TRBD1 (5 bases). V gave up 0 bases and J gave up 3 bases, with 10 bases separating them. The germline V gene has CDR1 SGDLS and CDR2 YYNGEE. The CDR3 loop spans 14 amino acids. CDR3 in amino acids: CASSVEDSGYEQYF. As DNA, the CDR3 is TGTGCCAGCAGCGTAGAAGACAGTGGCTACGAGCAGTACTTC.

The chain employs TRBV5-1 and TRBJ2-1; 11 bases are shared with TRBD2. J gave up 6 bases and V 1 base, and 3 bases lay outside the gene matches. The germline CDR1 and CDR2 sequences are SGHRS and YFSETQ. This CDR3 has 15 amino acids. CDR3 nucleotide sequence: TGCGCCAGCAGCTTGTGGACTAGCGGGCTCAATGAGCAGTTCTTC. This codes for CASSLWTSGLNEQFF.

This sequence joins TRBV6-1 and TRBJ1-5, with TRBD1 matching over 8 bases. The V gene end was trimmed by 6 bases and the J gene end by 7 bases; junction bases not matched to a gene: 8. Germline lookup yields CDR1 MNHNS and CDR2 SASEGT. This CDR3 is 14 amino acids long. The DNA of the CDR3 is TGTGCCAGCAGGGGGACAGGCGGGAGACAGCCCCAGCATTTT. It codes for CASRGTGGRQPQHF.

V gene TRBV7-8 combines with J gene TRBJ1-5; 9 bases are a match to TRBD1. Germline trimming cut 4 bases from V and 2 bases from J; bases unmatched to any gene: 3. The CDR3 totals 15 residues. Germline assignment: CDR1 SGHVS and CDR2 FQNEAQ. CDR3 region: CASSSRQGGNQPQHF. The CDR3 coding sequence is TGTGCCAGCAGCTCTCGACAGGGGGGCAATCAGCCCCAGCATTTT.

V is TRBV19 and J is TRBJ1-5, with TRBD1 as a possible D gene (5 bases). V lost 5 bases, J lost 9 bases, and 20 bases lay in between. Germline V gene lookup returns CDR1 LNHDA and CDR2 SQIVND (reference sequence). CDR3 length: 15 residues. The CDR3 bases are TGTGCCAGTAGTCGGAGTATGCAGGGCCCAGGGCCCCAGCATTTT. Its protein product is CASSRSMQGPGPQHF.

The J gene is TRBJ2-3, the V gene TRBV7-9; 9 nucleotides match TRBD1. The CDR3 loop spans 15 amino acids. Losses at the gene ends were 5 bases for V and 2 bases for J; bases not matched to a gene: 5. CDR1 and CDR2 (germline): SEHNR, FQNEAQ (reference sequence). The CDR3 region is CASSKGQGVTDTQYF. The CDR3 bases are TGTGCCAGCAGCAAGGGACAGGGAGTCACAGATACGCAGTATTTT.

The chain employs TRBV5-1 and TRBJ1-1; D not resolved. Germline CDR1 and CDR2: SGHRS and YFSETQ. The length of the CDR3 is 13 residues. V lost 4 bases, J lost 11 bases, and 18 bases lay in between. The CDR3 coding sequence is TGCGCCAGCAGCCCCCCGGGCCATTGGGAGGCTTTCTTT. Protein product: CASSPPGHWEAFF.

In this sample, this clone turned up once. This CDR3 reads CAICPGLAKNIQYF. In DNA form, the CDR3 reads TGTGCCATTTGTCCGGGACTAGCCAAAAACATTCAGTACTTC. The chain links TRBV2 to TRBJ2-4; TRBD2 might be the D (6 bases). CDR3 length equals 14 residues. CDR1 is SNHLY and CDR2 is FYNNEI in the germline V gene. Trimming left V 10 bases short and J 0 bases short, with 13 bases between.

The CDR3 sequence is CASSYSRQNGNQPQHF. The CDR3 nucleotides read TGTGCCAGCAGTTACTCGAGACAAAATGGCAATCAGCCCCAGCATTTT. V and J are TRBV6-5 and TRBJ1-5; no reliable D call. CDR3 length: 16 residues. Between the trimmed V and J ends, which lost 0 bases and 2 bases, there was a span of 11 bases. The germline V gene encodes CDR1 MNHEY and CDR2 SVGAGI.

The CDR3 here is CASSLEGSGQETQYF. The CDR3 DNA follows: TGTGCCAGCAGCTTAGAGGGTAGCGGCCAAGAGACCCAGTACTTC. The chain has TRBV11-2 and TRBJ2-5, with D perhaps TRBD2 (6 bases). CDR1 is SGHAT and CDR2 is FQNNGV in the germline V gene. Trimming shortened V by 0 bases and J by 1 base, and 9 bases separated the two germline ends. The CDR3 runs 15 residues.

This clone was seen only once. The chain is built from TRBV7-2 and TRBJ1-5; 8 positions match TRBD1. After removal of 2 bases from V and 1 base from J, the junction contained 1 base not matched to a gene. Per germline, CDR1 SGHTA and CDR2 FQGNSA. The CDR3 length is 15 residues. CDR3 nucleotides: TGTGCCAGCAGCTTAACAGGGGGAAGCAATCAGCCCCAGCATTTT. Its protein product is CASSLTGGSNQPQHF.

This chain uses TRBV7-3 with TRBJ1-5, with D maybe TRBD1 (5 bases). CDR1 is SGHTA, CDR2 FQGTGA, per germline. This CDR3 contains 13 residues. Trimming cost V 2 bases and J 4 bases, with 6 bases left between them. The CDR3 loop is CASSLQGNQPQHF. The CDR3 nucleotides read TGTGCCAGCAGCTTACAGGGAAATCAGCCCCAGCATTTT.

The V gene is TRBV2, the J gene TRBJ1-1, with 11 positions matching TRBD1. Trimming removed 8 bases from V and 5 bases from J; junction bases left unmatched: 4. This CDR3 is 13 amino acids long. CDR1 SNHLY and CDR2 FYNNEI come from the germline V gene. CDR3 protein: CASGDRGETEAFF. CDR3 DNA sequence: TGTGCCAGCGGGGACAGGGGGGAGACTGAAGCTTTCTTT.